This TCR beta chain comes out of a study of read filtering for tumor transcriptome and immune sequencing. Background on the study: RNA-seq yielded only roughly 75 to 1,300 TCR reads, IR-seq about 4 to 10.27 million. General observations from the study: In IR-seq, single-read clonotypes were approximately 83% of clonotypes but around 4% of reads.

Molecular barcoded adaptors covering alpha/delta and beta/gamma chains were used on 400 ng RNA. TCRdb recomputed calls from the reads with MiXCR, one row per CDR3 protein. The sample includes tens of thousands of distinct CDR3 sequences, about 12% of them seen just once. Per the germline V gene, CDR1 is MDHEN and CDR2 is SYDVKM. The CDR3 runs to 14 residues. Trimming cost V 6 bases and J 1 base, with 12 bases left between them. This clonotype was detected ten times or more. Its antigen is unidentified. The sample was a population of CD138-negative cells sorted from bone marrow. This clonotype was obtained from a donor at least 40 years old with multiple myeloma. The V call is TRBV28, the J call TRBJ1-2; D gene unclear. The CDR3 reads CASSSAELNYGYTF. The CDR3 DNA reads as TGTGCCAGCAGCTCCGCAGAACTTAACTATGGCTACACCTTC.